This TCR beta chain was identified in a study of blood T cell repertoires in COVID-19. Overall study: T cells, B-cell-depleted T cells, or PBMCs provided the cDNA or gDNA that served as material.

The sample holds a few counts of this clone. Produced via immunoSEQ multiplex PCR; TCRdb's table is partial and in-frame only. The sample has about 35,000 clones; approximately 89% are singletons. Germline values: CDR1 MNHEY, CDR2 SMNVEV (reference sequence). The CDR3 runs to 13 residues. Unmatched junction bases numbered 3, after V lost 3 bases and J lost 5 bases. The specimen sequenced was peripheral blood. The genes are TRBV27 and TRBJ1-2; 7 nucleotides line up with TRBD1. The source is a man between 60 and 75 years old with active or convalescent COVID-19. This CDR3 is CASSFTGEYGYTF. The DNA for the CDR3 is TGTGCCAGCAGTTTCACAGGGGAATATGGCTACACCTTC.